Reported below is one TCR beta chain. The entry originates in a study of blood T cell repertoires in COVID-19. Across the whole study: Acute-phase and convalescent COVID-19 samples originated in the United States, Italy and Spain.

Under the authors' procedure: Amplifying reference gene primers gave estimates of nucleated cell counts. Data came from immunoSEQ multiplex PCR; TCRdb stores just in-frame clones and leaves some out. The DNA gave D and trimming, while V, J and clone size come from that table. The data show more than 85,000 clones, approximately 90% seen once. The J segment lost 3 bases and the V segment lost 3 bases, leaving 7 bases of the junction unmatched. The length of the CDR3 is 16 residues. CDR1 is KGHSH and CDR2 is LQKENI in the germline V gene. This TCR came from a human donor in a cohort sampled during active COVID-19. Sequenced: peripheral blood. The rearrangement links TRBV18 to TRBJ1-4; TRBD1 aligns across 7 bases. This chain's CDR3 is CASSPTGYLANEKLFF. CDR3 DNA: TGTGCCAGCTCACCGACAGGGTATTTGGCTAATGAAAAACTGTTTTTT.